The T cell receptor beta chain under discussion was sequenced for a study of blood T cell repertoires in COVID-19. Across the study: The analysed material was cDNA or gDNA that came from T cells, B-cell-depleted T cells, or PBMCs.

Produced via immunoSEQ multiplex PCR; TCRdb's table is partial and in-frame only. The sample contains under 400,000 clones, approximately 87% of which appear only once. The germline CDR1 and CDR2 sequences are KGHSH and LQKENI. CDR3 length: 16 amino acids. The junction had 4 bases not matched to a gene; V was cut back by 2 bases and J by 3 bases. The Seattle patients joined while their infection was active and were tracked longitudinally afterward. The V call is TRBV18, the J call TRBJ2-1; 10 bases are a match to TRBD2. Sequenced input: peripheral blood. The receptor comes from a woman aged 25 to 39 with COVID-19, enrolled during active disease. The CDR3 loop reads CASSPKGLAHYNEQFF. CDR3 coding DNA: TGTGCCAGCTCACCAAAGGGACTAGCGCACTACAATGAGCAGTTCTTC.